In this sample, the clone carrying this T cell receptor beta chain turned up a few times. Its antigen remains unidentified. The entry originates in a study of beta chain features in type 1 diabetes. Study-level findings and limits: Patients with Type 1 diabetes showed moderately but significantly shorter TCRB CDR3s in all four CD4+ subsets.

Germline lookup yields CDR1 ENHRY and CDR2 SYGVKD. V gave up 3 bases and J gave up 8 bases, with 11 bases separating them. The CDR3 spans 14 residues. TCRB transcripts that were expressed got sequenced, as all of the isolated RNA had been reverse transcribed. Measured with immunoSEQ multiplex PCR; TCRdb has only the in-frame clones, and not every one. The profile covers about 700,000 clones, with 13% appearing a single time and about 0.02% taken by the ten largest. The receptor was derived from a man in his late teens or twenties with type 1 diabetes. The chain combines TRBV10-3 with TRBJ1-6, with D uncertain. Sequencing was carried out using naive CD4+ T cells from blood. CDR3 nucleotide sequence: TGTGCCATCAGTGATACAGCAGGCGATTCACCCCTCCACTTT. It codes for CAISDTAGDSPLHF.